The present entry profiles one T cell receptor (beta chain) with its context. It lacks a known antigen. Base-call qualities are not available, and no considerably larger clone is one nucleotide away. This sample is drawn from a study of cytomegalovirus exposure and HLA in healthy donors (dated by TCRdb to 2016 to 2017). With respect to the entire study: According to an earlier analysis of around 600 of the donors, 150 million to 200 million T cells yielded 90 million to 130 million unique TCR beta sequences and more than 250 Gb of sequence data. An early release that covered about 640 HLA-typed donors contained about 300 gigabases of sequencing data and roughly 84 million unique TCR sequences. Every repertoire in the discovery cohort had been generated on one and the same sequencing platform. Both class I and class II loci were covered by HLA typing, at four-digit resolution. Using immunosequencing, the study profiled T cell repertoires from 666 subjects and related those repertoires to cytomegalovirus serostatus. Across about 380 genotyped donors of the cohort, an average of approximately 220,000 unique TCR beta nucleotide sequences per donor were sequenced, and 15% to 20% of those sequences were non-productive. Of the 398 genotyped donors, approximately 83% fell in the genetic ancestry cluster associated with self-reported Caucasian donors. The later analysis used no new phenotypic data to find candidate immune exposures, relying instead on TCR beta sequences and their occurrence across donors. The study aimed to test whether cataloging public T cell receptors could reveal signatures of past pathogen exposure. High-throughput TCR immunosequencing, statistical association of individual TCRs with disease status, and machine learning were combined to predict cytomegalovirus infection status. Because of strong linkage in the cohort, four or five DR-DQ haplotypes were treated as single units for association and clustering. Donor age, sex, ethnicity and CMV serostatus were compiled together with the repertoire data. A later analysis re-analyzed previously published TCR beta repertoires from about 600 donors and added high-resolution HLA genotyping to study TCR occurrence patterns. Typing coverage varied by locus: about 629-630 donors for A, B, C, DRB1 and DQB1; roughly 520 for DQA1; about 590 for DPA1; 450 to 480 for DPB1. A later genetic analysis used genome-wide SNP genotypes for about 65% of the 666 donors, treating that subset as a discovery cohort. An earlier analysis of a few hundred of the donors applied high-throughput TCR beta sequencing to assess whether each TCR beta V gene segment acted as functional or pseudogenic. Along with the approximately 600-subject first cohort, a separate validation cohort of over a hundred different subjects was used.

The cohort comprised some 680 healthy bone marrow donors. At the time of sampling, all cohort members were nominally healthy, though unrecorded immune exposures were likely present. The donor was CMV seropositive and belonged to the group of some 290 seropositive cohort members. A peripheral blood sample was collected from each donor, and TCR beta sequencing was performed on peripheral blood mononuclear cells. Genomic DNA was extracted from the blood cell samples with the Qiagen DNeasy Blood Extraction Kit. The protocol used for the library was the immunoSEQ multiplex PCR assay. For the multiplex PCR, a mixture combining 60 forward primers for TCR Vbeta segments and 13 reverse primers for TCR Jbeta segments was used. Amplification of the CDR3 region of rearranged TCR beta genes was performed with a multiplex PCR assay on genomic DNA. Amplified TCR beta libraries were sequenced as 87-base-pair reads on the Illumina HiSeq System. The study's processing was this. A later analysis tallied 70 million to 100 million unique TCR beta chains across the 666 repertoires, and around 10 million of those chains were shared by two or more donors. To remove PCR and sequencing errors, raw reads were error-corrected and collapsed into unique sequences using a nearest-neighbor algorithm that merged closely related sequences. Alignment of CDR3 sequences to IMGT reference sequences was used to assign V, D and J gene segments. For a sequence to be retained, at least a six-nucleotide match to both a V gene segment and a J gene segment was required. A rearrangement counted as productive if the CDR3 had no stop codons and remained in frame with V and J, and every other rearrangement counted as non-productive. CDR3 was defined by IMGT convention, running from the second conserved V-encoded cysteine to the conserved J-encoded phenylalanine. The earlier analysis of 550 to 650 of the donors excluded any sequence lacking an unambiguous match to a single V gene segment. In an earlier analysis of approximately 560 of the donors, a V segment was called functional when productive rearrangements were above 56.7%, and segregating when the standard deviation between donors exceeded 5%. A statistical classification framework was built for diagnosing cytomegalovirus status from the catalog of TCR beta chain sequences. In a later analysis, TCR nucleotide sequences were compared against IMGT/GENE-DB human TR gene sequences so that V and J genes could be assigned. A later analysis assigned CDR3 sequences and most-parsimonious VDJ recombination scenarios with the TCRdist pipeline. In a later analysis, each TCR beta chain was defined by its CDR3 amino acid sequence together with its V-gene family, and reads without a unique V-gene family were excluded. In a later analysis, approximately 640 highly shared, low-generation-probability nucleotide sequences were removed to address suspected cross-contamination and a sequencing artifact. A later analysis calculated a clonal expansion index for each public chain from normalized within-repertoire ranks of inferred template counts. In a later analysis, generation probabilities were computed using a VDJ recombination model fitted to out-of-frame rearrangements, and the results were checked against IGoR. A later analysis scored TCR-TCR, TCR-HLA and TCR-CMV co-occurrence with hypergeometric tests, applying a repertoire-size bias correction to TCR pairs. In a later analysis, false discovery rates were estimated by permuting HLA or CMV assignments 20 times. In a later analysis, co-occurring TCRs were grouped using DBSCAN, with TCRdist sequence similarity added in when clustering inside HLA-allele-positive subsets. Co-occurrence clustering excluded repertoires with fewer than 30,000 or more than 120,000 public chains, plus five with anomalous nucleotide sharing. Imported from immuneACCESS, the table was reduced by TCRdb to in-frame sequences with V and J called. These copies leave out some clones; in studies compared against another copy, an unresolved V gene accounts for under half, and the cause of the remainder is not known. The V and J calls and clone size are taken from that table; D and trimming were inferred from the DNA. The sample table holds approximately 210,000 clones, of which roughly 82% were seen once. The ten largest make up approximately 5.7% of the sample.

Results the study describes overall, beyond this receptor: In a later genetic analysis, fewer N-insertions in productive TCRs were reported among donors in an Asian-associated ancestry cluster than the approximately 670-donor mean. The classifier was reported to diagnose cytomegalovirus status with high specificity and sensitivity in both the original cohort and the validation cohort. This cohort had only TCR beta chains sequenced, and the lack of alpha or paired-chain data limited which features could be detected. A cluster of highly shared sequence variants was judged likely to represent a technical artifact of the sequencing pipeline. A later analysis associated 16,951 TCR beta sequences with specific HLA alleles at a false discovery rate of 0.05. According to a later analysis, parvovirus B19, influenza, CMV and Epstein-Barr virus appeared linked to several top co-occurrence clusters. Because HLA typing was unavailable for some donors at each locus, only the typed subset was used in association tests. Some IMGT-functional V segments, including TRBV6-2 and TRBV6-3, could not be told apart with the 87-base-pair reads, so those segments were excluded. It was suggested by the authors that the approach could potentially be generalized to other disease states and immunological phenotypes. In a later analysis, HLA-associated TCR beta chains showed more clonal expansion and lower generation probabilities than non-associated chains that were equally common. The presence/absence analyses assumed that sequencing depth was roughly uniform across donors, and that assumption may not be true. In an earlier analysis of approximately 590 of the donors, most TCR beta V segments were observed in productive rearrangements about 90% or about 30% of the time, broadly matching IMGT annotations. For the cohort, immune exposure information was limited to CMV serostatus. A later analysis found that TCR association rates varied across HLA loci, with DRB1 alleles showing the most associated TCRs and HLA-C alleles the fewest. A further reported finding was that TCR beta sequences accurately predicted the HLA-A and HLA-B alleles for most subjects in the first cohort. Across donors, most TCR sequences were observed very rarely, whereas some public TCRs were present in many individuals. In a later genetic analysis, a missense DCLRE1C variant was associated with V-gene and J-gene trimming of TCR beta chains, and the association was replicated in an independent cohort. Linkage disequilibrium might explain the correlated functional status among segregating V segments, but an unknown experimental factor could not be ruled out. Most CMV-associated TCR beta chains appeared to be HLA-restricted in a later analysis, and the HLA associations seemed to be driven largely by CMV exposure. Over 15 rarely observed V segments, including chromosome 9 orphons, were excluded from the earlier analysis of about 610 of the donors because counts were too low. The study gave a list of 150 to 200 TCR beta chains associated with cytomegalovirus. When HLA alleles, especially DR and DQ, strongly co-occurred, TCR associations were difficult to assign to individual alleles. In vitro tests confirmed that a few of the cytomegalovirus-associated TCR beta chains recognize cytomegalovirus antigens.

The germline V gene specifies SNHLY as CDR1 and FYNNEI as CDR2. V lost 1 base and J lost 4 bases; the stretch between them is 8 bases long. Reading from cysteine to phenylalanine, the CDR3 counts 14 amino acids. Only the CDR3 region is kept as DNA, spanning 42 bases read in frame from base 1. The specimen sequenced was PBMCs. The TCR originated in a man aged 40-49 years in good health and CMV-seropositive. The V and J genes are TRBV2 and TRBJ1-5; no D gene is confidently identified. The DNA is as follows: TGTGCCAGCAGTGAAGAAACAGTTAATCAGCCCCAGCATTTT. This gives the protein CASSEETVNQPQHF.